The clone carrying this TCR beta chain was counted at least ten times. This entry belongs to a study of patients and donors after allogeneic stem cell transplantation. TCRdb redid the calling of the RT-PCR reads with MiXCR, one entry per CDR3 protein. The sample holds 45,000 to 65,000 distinct CDR3 sequences, about an eighth seen once. Sample: blood, either unsorted or a sorted T cell fraction (not recorded which). This receptor was taken from a human donor who was either an allogeneic HSCT recipient or a stem cell or donor lymphocyte infusion donor (not recorded which). It is not recorded whose cells these are; they may come from a transplant donor.

CDR3 in amino acids: CASSLTGSYEQYF. In DNA form, the CDR3 reads TGTGCCAGCAGCTTGACAGGCTCCTACGAGCAGTACTTC. The V gene is TRBV5-5, the J gene TRBJ2-7; D is perhaps TRBD1 (5 bases). The ends were cut back, 1 base at V and 0 bases at J, with 5 bases in the middle. Germline-derived CDR1 and CDR2 are SGHKS and YYEKEE (reference sequence). This CDR3 spans 13 amino acids.